These T cell receptor beta chains were read from a single sample in a study of T cell responses to AZD1222 COVID-19 vaccine. The method was immunoSEQ multiplex PCR; TCRdb's version includes in-frame clones alone and lacks a portion of them. The table lists approximately 100,000 clones, 91% of them singletons. Sequenced here: peripheral blood, sampled on day 0 of AZD1222 vaccination. The receptors shown here come from an adult in good health. CDR3s leave out the opening cysteine and the closing phenylalanine or tryptophan. Each record gives: D gene, V gene, J gene, CDR3 protein. D genes are given only for firm matches.

D gene: TRBD2; V gene: TRBV5-8; J gene: TRBJ2-3; CDR3 protein: ASSRRLAGTDTQY
D gene: .; V gene: TRBV7-2; J gene: TRBJ1-5; CDR3 protein: ASSWVVGQPQH
D gene: .; V gene: TRBV27; J gene: TRBJ2-2; CDR3 protein: ASSRTKNTGELF
D gene: .; V gene: TRBV3-1/TRBV3-2; J gene: TRBJ1-1; CDR3 protein: ASSPTAFMNTEAF
D gene: TRBD1; V gene: TRBV19; J gene: TRBJ2-5; CDR3 protein: ASSTTGGQETQY
D gene: .; V gene: TRBV7-9; J gene: TRBJ2-1; CDR3 protein: ASSLERGTYNEQF
D gene: .; V gene: TRBV19; J gene: TRBJ2-6; CDR3 protein: ASSPPPPGLITRANVLT
D gene: TRBD2; V gene: TRBV5-4; J gene: TRBJ2-7; CDR3 protein: ASSTLAGDEQY
D gene: .; V gene: TRBV4-1; J gene: TRBJ1-4; CDR3 protein: ASSQVPPGTPNEKLF
D gene: .; V gene: TRBV10-3; J gene: TRBJ2-7; CDR3 protein: ATKQGRTYEQY
D gene: .; V gene: TRBV2; J gene: TRBJ2-7; CDR3 protein: ASKRGSDEQY
D gene: TRBD2; V gene: TRBV13; J gene: TRBJ2-2; CDR3 protein: ASSPGLAAGELF
D gene: .; V gene: TRBV29-1; J gene: TRBJ1-1; CDR3 protein: SVVTQGGAF
D gene: .; V gene: TRBV6-4; J gene: TRBJ2-3; CDR3 protein: ASSDSGGTDTQY
D gene: TRBD2; V gene: TRBV7-3; J gene: TRBJ2-1; CDR3 protein: ASSPTGGGYNEQF
D gene: TRBD2; V gene: TRBV4-2; J gene: TRBJ2-7; CDR3 protein: ASSQDGRLGEGEQY
D gene: .; V gene: TRBV7-2; J gene: TRBJ2-1; CDR3 protein: ASSLTAFTQNEQF
D gene: TRBD1; V gene: TRBV10-3; J gene: TRBJ2-1; CDR3 protein: AISGDRVDNEQF
D gene: .; V gene: TRBV9; J gene: TRBJ1-2; CDR3 protein: ASSPEANYGYT
D gene: .; V gene: TRBV5-8; J gene: TRBJ1-4; CDR3 protein: ASSLPGGVGEKLF
D gene: .; V gene: TRBV11-2; J gene: TRBJ1-2; CDR3 protein: ASSLGSPGLNYGYT
D gene: TRBD1; V gene: TRBV27; J gene: TRBJ2-7; CDR3 protein: ASSGRTGSSYEQY
D gene: TRBD2; V gene: TRBV3-1/TRBV3-2; J gene: TRBJ2-5; CDR3 protein: ASSQVGLAQGQETQY
D gene: TRBD1; V gene: TRBV19; J gene: TRBJ1-1; CDR3 protein: ASSRDRWTEAF
D gene: .; V gene: TRBV27; J gene: TRBJ2-3; CDR3 protein: ASSSPSTDTQY
D gene: .; V gene: TRBV3-1/TRBV3-2; J gene: TRBJ2-7; CDR3 protein: ASSRRRAPYEQY
D gene: TRBD1; V gene: TRBV5-6; J gene: TRBJ1-6; CDR3 protein: ASSSDRDRNNSPLH
D gene: TRBD2; V gene: TRBV27; J gene: TRBJ2-5; CDR3 protein: ASSLGRTSGRAGGETQY
D gene: TRBD1; V gene: TRBV5-1; J gene: TRBJ2-1; CDR3 protein: ASSLVTGVNEQF
D gene: .; V gene: TRBV7-2; J gene: TRBJ2-7; CDR3 protein: ASSPGRPSYEQY
D gene: .; V gene: TRBV2; J gene: TRBJ2-3; CDR3 protein: ASSERRGLDTQY
D gene: TRBD2; V gene: TRBV9; J gene: TRBJ2-2; CDR3 protein: ASSVAREGHSTGELF
D gene: .; V gene: TRBV30; J gene: TRBJ1-3; CDR3 protein: AFKGGYRGNTIY
D gene: TRBD1; V gene: TRBV6-4; J gene: TRBJ1-1; CDR3 protein: ASASGQGNTEAF
D gene: .; V gene: TRBV5-1; J gene: TRBJ1-5; CDR3 protein: ASSLDQGPQEPQH
D gene: TRBD1; V gene: TRBV19; J gene: TRBJ2-1; CDR3 protein: ASGDRGQYEQF
D gene: .; V gene: TRBV19; J gene: TRBJ2-7; CDR3 protein: ASSKGRIYEQY
D gene: TRBD1; V gene: TRBV11-2; J gene: TRBJ2-1; CDR3 protein: ASSPGGTGGNNEQF
D gene: TRBD2; V gene: TRBV7-9; J gene: TRBJ2-3; CDR3 protein: ASIAGRFVGGDTQY
D gene: .; V gene: TRBV7-2; J gene: TRBJ2-6; CDR3 protein: ASSRQSGANVLT
D gene: .; V gene: TRBV5-6; J gene: TRBJ1-2; CDR3 protein: ASSLRTTGVYGYT
D gene: .; V gene: TRBV30; J gene: TRBJ2-1; CDR3 protein: AWSVEWEMVNEQF
D gene: TRBD1; V gene: TRBV19; J gene: TRBJ2-2; CDR3 protein: ASTPDRGGNTGELF
D gene: TRBD1; V gene: TRBV12-3/TRBV12-4; J gene: TRBJ1-1; CDR3 protein: ASRGQGIAEAF
D gene: .; V gene: TRBV6-4; J gene: TRBJ2-1; CDR3 protein: ASSRRTSDEQF
D gene: TRBD2; V gene: TRBV4-2; J gene: TRBJ2-7; CDR3 protein: ASSQDIATSGTTYEQY
D gene: .; V gene: TRBV19; J gene: TRBJ2-5; CDR3 protein: ASSIDRARSETQY
D gene: .; V gene: TRBV20-1; J gene: TRBJ2-1; CDR3 protein: SALGGEQF
D gene: .; V gene: TRBV5-5; J gene: TRBJ1-1; CDR3 protein: ASSLRFRNTEAF
D gene: .; V gene: TRBV2; J gene: TRBJ1-1; CDR3 protein: ASTKSAEGTEAF
D gene: TRBD2; V gene: TRBV10-2; J gene: TRBJ2-1; CDR3 protein: ASSDSGRTNEQF
D gene: .; V gene: TRBV15; J gene: TRBJ1-5; CDR3 protein: ATSRGTAENQPQH
D gene: .; V gene: TRBV24-1; J gene: TRBJ2-3; CDR3 protein: ATSDYAPPRDTQY